Listed below are T cell receptor beta chains from one sample, sequenced in a study of post-analysis software for immune sequencing data. MiXCR was run by TCRdb on the PCR reads, yielding one entry per CDR3 protein. The sample contains a few hundred thousand distinct CDR3 sequences, under 40% of which appear only once. The sequenced sample was blood. These receptors came from a girl aged 2-17 years with multiple sclerosis. The CDR3 runs from the conserved cysteine through the conserved F or W. Fields, in order: D gene, clone size, J gene, V gene, CDR3 protein, CDR3 DNA. A D gene is named only where the DNA matches it firmly. Size values are once, few and many counts, or a class for expanded clones, and some rows have none.

D: TRBD2
size: NA
J: TRBJ2-1
V: TRBV7-9
CDR3: CASSRTSNEQFF
DNA: TGTGCCAGCAGCCGGACTAGTAATGAGCAGTTCTTC

D: TRBD1
size: NA
J: TRBJ1-2
V: TRBV5-6
CDR3: CASTLRQGVMKGYTF
DNA: TGTGCCAGCACCTTGAGACAGGGTGTTATGAAGGGCTACACCTTC

D: NA
size: NA
J: TRBJ1-2
V: TRBV12-3/TRBV12-4
CDR3: CASSPNYYGYTF
DNA: TGTGCCAGCAGTCCGAATTACTATGGCTACACCTTC

D: NA
size: NA
J: TRBJ1-2
V: TRBV5-1
CDR3: CASSLVTSLYGYTF
DNA: TGCGCCAGCAGCTTGGTAACAAGCCTCTATGGCTACACCTTC

D: TRBD2
size: NA
J: TRBJ2-7
V: TRBV7-8
CDR3: CASSFGTSGREQYF
DNA: TGTGCCAGCAGCTTCGGGACTAGCGGGCGCGAGCAGTACTTC

D: TRBD1
size: NA
J: TRBJ2-3
V: TRBV28
CDR3: CASSQQGSTDTQYF
DNA: TGTGCCAGCAGTCAACAGGGGAGCACAGATACGCAGTATTTT

D: NA
size: few
J: TRBJ2-6
V: TRBV4-1
CDR3: CASSQEDAGRSGANVLTF
DNA: TGCGCCAGCAGCCAAGAAGATGCCGGACGCTCTGGGGCCAACGTCCTGACTTTC

D: TRBD1
size: many
J: TRBJ2-5
V: TRBV6-5
CDR3: CASSTDRVQETQYF
DNA: TGTGCCAGCAGCACCGACAGGGTCCAAGAGACCCAGTACTTC

D: TRBD1
size: few
J: TRBJ1-2
V: TRBV12-3/TRBV12-4
CDR3: CASSPGQGRFGYGYTF
DNA: TGTGCCAGCAGCCCGGGACAGGGACGGTTTGGGTATGGCTACACCTTC

D: TRBD1
size: NA
J: TRBJ1-1
V: TRBV20-1
CDR3: CSAKVPGGQGAAFF
DNA: TGCAGTGCTAAGGTCCCGGGTGGACAGGGGGCAGCTTTCTTT

D: NA
size: NA
J: TRBJ2-4
V: TRBV11-2
CDR3: CASSFDPGQLAKNIQYF
DNA: TGTGCCAGCAGCTTCGACCCTGGGCAGCTAGCCAAAAACATTCAGTACTTC

D: NA
size: NA
J: TRBJ1-4
V: TRBV20-1
CDR3: CSASQVRGTEKLFF
DNA: TGCAGTGCTAGTCAGGTCAGGGGAACGGAAAAACTGTTTTTT

D: TRBD1
size: NA
J: TRBJ1-2
V: TRBV7-9
CDR3: CASSFAGTGDPNYGYTF
DNA: TGTGCCAGCAGCTTTGCCGGGACAGGGGATCCTAACTATGGCTACACCTTC

D: NA
size: NA
J: TRBJ1-6
V: TRBV20-1
CDR3: CQGPSNPNSPLHF
DNA: TGCCAGGGGCCTTCTAACCCTAATTCACCCCTCCACTTT

D: NA
size: few
J: TRBJ2-1
V: TRBV2
CDR3: CASTGGRERAHNEQFF
DNA: TGTGCCAGCACCGGGGGAAGGGAAAGGGCCCACAATGAGCAGTTCTTC